This TCR beta chain was recorded in a study of identical twins (dated by TCRdb to 2016 to 2017). Turning to the overall study: To test whether fetal clonotypes persist, the study used deep sequencing on TCR alpha and beta repertoires from monozygotic twins, unrelated adults of various ages, and cord blood. To rule out contamination, the twin experiments were replicated at different times with different library preparation protocols.

About this clonotype: The antigen it binds to is not known. The sample holds no much larger clone one base away, and base qualities are not on file.

Every donor was a healthy Caucasian. The twin cohort comprised three pairs of female monozygotic twins, all aged roughly 18 to 29 years. The RNA used for TCR libraries was isolated from peripheral blood mononuclear cells. Libraries came from 5' RACE. The instrument was an Illumina HiSeq 2000. A universal primer binding site was introduced by template switching, and a unique molecular identifier was present in the final cDNA, enabling accurate counting of TCR cDNA molecules. First-strand cDNA for TCR alpha and beta chains was synthesized from specific primers in the conserved constant-segment region. To control for contamination, every cDNA library carried two barcodes: a SMART-Mk sample barcode plus Illumina barcodes. TruSeq adapter sequences, together with Illumina sample barcodes, were added in two successive PCR steps. The TCR alpha and beta cDNA libraries were sequenced on the Illumina HiSeq platform using custom primers. The source study handled its data this way. MiGEC processed the raw reads to extract unique molecular identifiers, while MiXCR was used to determine the CDR3 positions. Recombination models were inferred per individual with the repgenHMM and IGoR tools using an EM algorithm. The analysis of shared clonotypes was done with the tcR package in R, with sharing normalized by the product of cloneset sizes. To study raw recombination free of thymic and clonal selection effects, out-of-frame nonproductive sequences were analyzed. In-frame beta chains were kept once TCRdb had trimmed the public reads at Q25 with fastp and called clones with MiXCR. Rows with a matching CDR3 protein are joined into one entry that keeps the most common DNA and genes. TCRdb, rather than the study authors, made the V and J calls. For this sample there are approximately 700,000 distinct CDR3 sequences; approximately 18% appear just once. Jointly, the top ten make up about an eighth of the sample.

On the study overall, not on this receptor specifically: Invariant T cells such as MAIT and iNKT could partly confound zero-insertion analyses, although diverse VJ usage argued against such confounding for most clonotypes. Compared with coincidental sharing between unrelated individuals, an excess of low generation-probability sequences was observed among out-of-frame TCR alpha sequences shared between twins. In monozygotic twins, recombination models systematically underestimated out-of-frame TCR alpha sharing, but the models matched the sharing seen between unrelated individuals. Because the same donors could not be followed over many years, the conclusions depended on cross-sectional statistical analysis. Excess twin sharing in beta out-of-frame sequences was weaker because fewer shared sequences lowered the signal-to-noise ratio. Abundant cord blood beta clonotypes carried fewer insertions; young adult naive repertoires showed a weaker similar trend, while memory repertoires showed none.

This sample was shared with a second study, whose subject was T cells expressing NK-cell markers. As the second paper documents: In sorted CD3+CD56+NKG2C+, CD3+CD56+NKG2C- and CD3+CD56-NKG2C+ T-cell subsets from roughly 8 donors, TCR beta-chain repertoires were profiled. Among the eight sequenced donors, only one was HCMV-seronegative, while the other seven were HCMV-seropositive. To restrict sorting to alphabetaTCR-expressing T cells, an anti-gammadeltaTCR antibody was added in several experiments. In about 6 donors, the dominant CD3+CD56+NKG2C+ clonotypes were found to rank among the top 10 CD8+ clonotypes and to make up 1.0-7.0% of CD8+ T cells. Those dominant clonotypes were again the most abundant among CD3+CD56-NKG2C+ cells in a handful of donors, at about 25-60.1%. Whether the expanded NKG2C-expressing T cell clones were specific for HCMV antigens was left unclear. All eight donors whose samples were sequenced were randomly selected healthy volunteers, three of them men and five women. To determine HCMV serostatus, a commercial ELISA kit was used to detect HCMV-specific IgG in serum. For five or six donors, unsorted PBMC were also used to sequence bulk peripheral blood T-cell repertoires. MIGEC was used to demultiplex reads and group reads by UMI, and MiTCR was used to assemble and quantify clonotypes. To remove erroneous sequences, TCR cDNA sequences were retained only when supported by two or more reads. The tcR package was used for downstream repertoire analysis, and clonotypes were matched across fractions by CDR3 nucleotide sequence plus V segment. VDJmatch was used to annotate antigen specificity against VDJdb, with one amino acid substitution in CDR3 allowed.

This clonotype was sampled from a woman aged 18-35 years in good health. What was sequenced was PBMCs.

The DNA is as follows: TGTGCCAGCAGTAAATCGGGACAGGGCTACGAGCAGTACTTC. Its protein is CASSKSGQGYEQYF. Recombination linked TRBV7-9 to TRBJ2-7; 9 middle bases align to TRBD1. Looking up the germline V gene (reference sequence) yields CDR1 SEHNR and CDR2 FQNEAQ. The CDR3 numbers 14 residues from cysteine through phenylalanine. Only the CDR3 part of the read is kept: 42 bases, read in frame from the first base. Clipping removes 6 bases from V and 3 bases from J, with 6 as the unmatched junction base count. The CDR3 plus the reference TRBV7-9 and TRBJ2-7 genes for the other parts give the full variable domain: DTGVSQNPRHKITKRGQNVTFRCDPISEHNRLYWYRQTLGQGPEFLTYFQNEAQLEKSRLLSDRFSAERPKGSFSTLEIQRTEQGDSAMYLCASSKSGQGYEQYFGPGTRLTVT.